This TCR beta chain derives from a study of cytomegalovirus exposure and HLA in healthy donors. Primers for the PCR totalled 60 Vbeta and 13 Jbeta. Assay used: immunoSEQ multiplex PCR; TCRdb lists only in-frame clones, some missing. The sample contains about 280,000 clones, 70% to 90% of which appear only once. Trimming left V 2 bases short and J 1 base short, with 17 bases between. The CDR3 has 16 amino acids. CDR1 and CDR2 from the germline V gene are GTSNPN and SVGIG (reference sequence). These donors, healthy bone marrow donors, were studied. Overall study findings and caveats: Prior analysis indicated that the majority of TCR beta V segments exhibited productivity approximately 87% or approximately 30% of the time. There were 150 or so TCR beta chains listed as cytomegalovirus-associated.

With regard to this clone: Its specificity is not known.

The specimen sequenced was PBMCs. The TCR originated in a woman between 18 and 30 years old in good health and CMV-seronegative. The chain has TRBV30 and TRBJ2-5; weak D call: TRBD1 (6 bases). CDR3 sequence (DNA): TGTGCCTGGAGTACTAGGTGGGGGCCTCTCCAAGAGACCCAGTACTTC. It is translated as CAWSTRWGPLQETQYF.